This TCR beta chain was recorded in a study of cytomegalovirus exposure and HLA in healthy donors. As for this clone: What it binds is not known.

PCR used 60 Vbeta primers and 13 Jbeta primers. TCRdb's table, derived via immunoSEQ multiplex PCR, lists solely in-frame clones and lacks some. The sample includes just under 250,000 clones, roughly 80% of them seen just once. Broader study findings: The likely origin of a cluster of highly shared sequence variants was a sequencing artifact. Sequencing depth across donors, presence/absence analyses assumed, was roughly uniform. In vitro experiments confirmed that three CMV-associated chains were specific for CMV antigens.

The V end was cut by 6 bases, the J end by 1 base, with 13 bases between. Germline CDR1 and CDR2: ENHRY and SYGVKD. The CDR3 runs 15 residues. This chain connects TRBV10-3 to TRBJ2-1; maybe TRBD2 (6 bases). Input material: PBMCs. This TCR derives from a woman aged 35 to 49 in good health and CMV-seropositive. Written as DNA, the CDR3 is TGTGCCATCAGGGGGTCGGAGGGATCCTACAATGAGCAGTTCTTC. Amino acids: CAIRGSEGSYNEQFF.